Presented here are 18 T cell receptor beta chains from one specimen sequenced in a study of HIV-infected patients and healthy controls. TCRdb processed the 5' RACE reads anew with MiXCR; each CDR3 protein has one entry. Among about 67,000 distinct CDR3 sequences, roughly a sixth were seen once, and the ten largest hold around 6%. Sequencing was performed on CD4+ T cells from blood. These receptor sequences come from a human donor in good health.

This clonotype showed up many times. The V call is TRBV28, the J call TRBJ2-3, with D tentatively TRBD2 (6 bases). Trimming removed 5 bases from V and 2 bases from J, with 14 bases in between. The CDR3 is 15 amino acids. Germline CDR1 and CDR2: MDHEN and SYDVKM. This CDR3 reads CASSTGDLDTDTQYF. The DNA for the CDR3 is TGTGCCAGCAGTACGGGGGACCTAGACACAGATACGCAGTATTTT.

This clonotype was observed many times. The genes are TRBV20-1 and TRBJ2-2; 10 bases agree with TRBD2. V was pared by 1 base and J by 5 bases, with 7 bases of the junction left unmatched. CDR1 DFQATT and CDR2 SNEGSKA come from the germline V gene (reference sequence). This CDR3 is 16 amino acids long. CDR3 DNA sequence: TGCAGTGCTAGAGGTAGAACTAGCGGGAAGACCGGGGAGCTGTTTTTT. It specifies CSARGRTSGKTGELFF.

The V call is TRBV14, the J call TRBJ1-2; D is perhaps TRBD1 (6 bases). From germline, CDR1 is SGHDN and CDR2 FVKESK. V shed 0 bases and J shed 5 bases, with 10 bases lying between them. CDR3 length equals 14 residues. CDR3 sequence reads: CASSQDARGYGYTF. Written as DNA, the CDR3 is TGTGCCAGCAGCCAAGACGCCAGGGGTTATGGCTACACCTTC.

The V call is TRBV20-1, the J call TRBJ1-2; weak D call: TRBD1 (5 bases). CDR3 length: 12 amino acids. Germline V gene sequence: CDR1 DFQATT, CDR2 SNEGSKA (reference sequence). V lost 5 bases and J 0 bases, leaving 7 bases between the germline ends. CDR3 protein: CSAAGTNYGYTF. In DNA, the CDR3 is TGCAGTGCTGCAGGGACTAACTATGGCTACACCTTC.

This rearrangement joins TRBV20-1 to TRBJ2-3; 8 bases map to TRBD2. Trimming at V came to 3 bases and at J to 4 bases, leaving 0 bases not matched to a gene. The CDR3 runs 12 residues. Germline CDR1 DFQATT, CDR2 SNEGSKA (reference sequence). Written as DNA, the CDR3 is TGCAGTGCTAGCGGGAGGGCAGATACGCAGTATTTT. Translating it yields CSASGRADTQYF.

This clonotype was seen repeatedly, ten times or more. The CDR3 coding sequence is TGCAGCGCGCAGGGGAGTCTACGGGAGCAGTACTTC. This codes for CSAQGSLREQYF. This chain links TRBV29-1 with TRBJ2-7, with D possibly matching TRBD1 (6 bases). Germline V gene lookup returns CDR1 SQVTM and CDR2 ANQGSEA. CDR3 size: 12 residues. Trimming removed 7 bases from V and 7 bases from J, with 17 bases in between.

V is TRBV11-2 and J is TRBJ2-3, with TRBD2 matching 7 bases. Germline loops: CDR1 SGHAT, CDR2 FQNNGV. Trimming removed 1 base from V and 6 bases from J; junction bases left unmatched: 7. The CDR3 runs 15 residues. This CDR3 reads CASSLVTRDYDTQYF. The CDR3 DNA reads as TGTGCCAGCAGCTTAGTGACTAGGGACTACGATACGCAGTATTTT.

The sample holds many counts of this clonotype. The chain is built from TRBV3-1 and TRBJ2-7; D not certain. In germline, CDR1 is LGHDT, CDR2 YNNKEL (reference sequence). CDR3 size: 15 residues. The V end was cut by 4 bases, the J end by 0 bases, with 13 bases between. The CDR3: CASSRQQQTSYEQYF. CDR3 sequence (DNA): TGTGCCAGCAGCCGACAACAGCAAACCTCCTACGAGCAGTACTTC.

The rearrangement joins TRBV11-2 to TRBJ2-2, with D perhaps TRBD2 (5 bases). The CDR3 consists of 13 residues. CDR1 is SGHAT, CDR2 FQNNGV, per germline. V lost 8 bases and J 4 bases, leaving 11 bases between the germline ends. The CDR3 is CASYGVRTGELFF. As DNA, the CDR3 is TGTGCCAGCTACGGGGTGCGCACCGGGGAGCTGTTTTTT.

There are many counts of this clonotype. The rearrangement uses TRBV20-1 and TRBJ2-1, with 15 bases aligning to TRBD2. This CDR3 region has 20 residues. The germline V gene has CDR1 DFQATT and CDR2 SNEGSKA (reference sequence). Losses at the gene ends were 5 bases for V and 0 bases for J; bases not matched to a gene: 14. CDR3 amino acids: CSAGGIAGTSGRSSYNEQFF. The CDR3 DNA follows: TGCAGTGCTGGGGGGATCGCCGGGACTAGCGGGAGGAGCTCCTACAATGAGCAGTTCTTC.

This clonotype was observed a handful of times. The V gene is TRBV7-8, the J gene TRBJ1-4; a possible D gene is TRBD1 (5 bases). The CDR3 has 16 residues. Germline V gives CDR1 SGHVS, CDR2 FQNEAQ. V was shortened by 4 bases and J by 7 bases, with 19 bases between the two germline ends. CDR3 sequence reads: CASSSNTGTAAEKLFF. For the CDR3, the DNA is TGTGCCAGCAGCTCGAACACCGGGACGGCGGCTGAAAAACTGTTTTTT.

This clonotype was counted only a few times. The chain joins TRBV18 to TRBJ2-7, with D hard to call. Germline V gene lookup returns CDR1 KGHSH and CDR2 LQKENI. The CDR3 is 14 amino acids. Between the trimmed V and J ends, which lost 3 bases and 2 bases, there was a span of 11 bases. CDR3 region: CASSPKTTAYEQYF. In DNA, the CDR3 is TGTGCCAGCTCACCTAAGACGACTGCCTACGAGCAGTACTTC.

This clonotype was observed a few times. The chain has TRBV10-3 and TRBJ1-2; a weak D match, TRBD1 (6 bases). From germline, CDR1 is ENHRY and CDR2 SYGVKD. This CDR3 is 15 amino acids long. V lost 5 bases and J lost 4, with 17 bases in between. CDR3 sequence (DNA): TGTGCCATCAGTTTCGGGACACTCAGGGGCTATGGCTACACCTTC. Its protein product is CAISFGTLRGYGYTF.

This clonotype came up a few times. J is TRBJ1-1 and V is TRBV20-1, with 8 bases fitting TRBD1. Germline loops: CDR1 DFQATT, CDR2 SNEGSKA (reference sequence). This CDR3 is built from 13 residues. The J segment lost 4 bases and the V segment lost 2 bases, leaving 3 bases of the junction unmatched. The CDR3 DNA is TGCAGTGCTAGACAGGGGGCGGGCACTGAAGCTTTCTTT. This translates into CSARQGAGTEAFF.

The chain links TRBV14 to TRBJ1-2; TRBD1 aligns across 7 bases. Germline V gene sequence: CDR1 SGHDN, CDR2 FVKESK. This CDR3 contains 16 residues. Trimming at V came to 0 bases and at J to 8 bases, leaving 12 bases not matched to a gene. CDR3 coding DNA: TGTGCCAGCAGCCAAGATGCAGACAGGGAAGTCGGAGGCTACACCTTC. This translates into CASSQDADREVGGYTF.

This clonotype was counted at least ten times. The chain carries TRBV6-2 or TRBV6-3 and TRBJ1-1; D gene unclear. The CDR3 totals 13 residues. V gave up 4 bases and J gave up 1 base, with 7 bases separating them. Germline CDR1 is MNHEY and CDR2 is SVGEGT. The DNA for the CDR3 is TGTGCCAGCAGTTTAAAGAGGAACACTGAAGCTTTCTTT. This sequence encodes CASSLKRNTEAFF.

This clonotype was picked up many times. The chain carries TRBV10-3 and TRBJ2-5; D is unresolved. Germline-derived CDR1 and CDR2 are ENHRY and SYGVKD. V gave up 6 bases and J gave up 0 bases, with 2 bases separating them. CDR3 length: 11 amino acids. The CDR3 here is CAIRDQETQYF. DNA for the CDR3: TGTGCCATCAGGGACCAAGAGACCCAGTACTTC.

This clonotype was counted only a few times. V and J are TRBV9 and TRBJ2-5; TRBD2 agrees at 8 bases. The CDR3 has 16 amino acids. Losses at the gene ends were 2 bases for V and 4 bases for J; bases not matched to a gene: 10. Germline CDR1 and CDR2: SGDLS and YYNGEE. The CDR3 reads CASSVDRGSGGETQYF. CDR3 bases: TGTGCCAGCAGCGTTGATCGAGGGAGCGGGGGAGAGACCCAGTACTTC.